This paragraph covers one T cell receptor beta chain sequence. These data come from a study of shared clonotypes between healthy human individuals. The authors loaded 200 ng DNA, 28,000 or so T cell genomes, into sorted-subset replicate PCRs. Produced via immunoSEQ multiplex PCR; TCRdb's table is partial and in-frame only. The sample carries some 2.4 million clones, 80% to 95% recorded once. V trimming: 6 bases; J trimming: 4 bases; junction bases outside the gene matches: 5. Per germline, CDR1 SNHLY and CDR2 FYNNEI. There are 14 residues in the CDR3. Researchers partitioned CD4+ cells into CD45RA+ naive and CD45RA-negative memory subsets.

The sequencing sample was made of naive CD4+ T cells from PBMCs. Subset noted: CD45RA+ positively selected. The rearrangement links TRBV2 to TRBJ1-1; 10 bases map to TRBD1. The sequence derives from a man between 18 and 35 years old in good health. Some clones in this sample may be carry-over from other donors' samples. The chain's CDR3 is CASRWDRGVTEAFF. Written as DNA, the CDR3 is TGTGCCAGCAGATGGGACAGGGGAGTCACTGAAGCTTTCTTT. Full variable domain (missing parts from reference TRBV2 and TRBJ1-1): EPEVTQTPSHQVTQMGQEVILRCVPISNHLYFYWYRQILGQKVEFLVSFYNNEISEKSEIFDDQFSVERPDGSNFTLKIRSTKLEDSAMYFCASRWDRGVTEAFFGQGTRLTVV.